Listed below are T cell receptor beta chains from one sample, sequenced in a study of cytomegalovirus exposure and HLA in healthy donors. Using immunoSEQ multiplex PCR, the repertoire was profiled, and TCRdb retains in-frame clones only, with some absent. The sample includes approximately 140,000 clones, roughly 80% of them seen just once. The material sequenced was PBMCs. The receptors here all came from a boy younger than 18 in good health and CMV-seronegative. Both conserved end residues are part of each CDR3. The D gene is left open where the match is weak. Not all rows give a size; the values are once, few, many and, for expanded clones, a class.

TRBJ1-2	.	TRBD1	TRBV19	TGTGCCAGTAGCTTGCCGGGACAGGGGATAACCTATGGCTACACCTTC	CASSLPGQGITYGYTF
TRBJ1-5	once	.	TRBV7-9	TGTGCCAGCAGCTCTACAACGACTGGAAATCAGCCCCAGCATTTT	CASSSTTTGNQPQHF
TRBJ1-1	.	.	TRBV13	TGTGCCAGCAGCTCCCCGCTGAGCTCAGCACTAGAAGCTTTCTTT	CASSSPLSSALEAFF
TRBJ2-1	.	TRBD2	TRBV19	TGTGCCAGTAGTATAGATCTGCGACTAGCGGGTCTCAATGAGCAGTTCTTC	CASSIDLRLAGLNEQFF
TRBJ1-5	.	.	TRBV21-1	TGTGCCAGCAGCAAAGCCTGCAGGGCTCAGCCCCAGCATTTT	CASSKACRAQPQHF
TRBJ2-7	.	TRBD1	TRBV5-1	TGCGCCAGCAGCTTGGCCGGGGACAGGGGGGCGGACGAGCAGTACTTC	CASSLAGDRGADEQYF
TRBJ2-3	.	TRBD2	TRBV6-1	TGTGCCAGCAGTGAAGCGGTGGGACTAGCGGGAGATACGCAGTATTTT	CASSEAVGLAGDTQYF
TRBJ2-6	once	.	TRBV4-1	TGCGCCAGCAGCCAAGCGGTACGGGGTAACGGGGCCAACGTCCTGACTTTC	CASSQAVRGNGANVLTF
TRBJ1-2	.	TRBD1	TRBV7-9	TGTGCCAGCAGCTTGCCAGGGACAGGTTATGGCTACACCTTC	CASSLPGTGYGYTF
TRBJ1-1	.	.	TRBV5-6	TGTGCCAGCAGCCCCACCGGGGGGCTCACTGAAGCTTTCTTT	CASSPTGGLTEAFF
TRBJ1-5	.	.	TRBV9	TGTGCCAGCAGCGTTGAGACAGAGGAGAATCAGCCCCAGCATTTT	CASSVETEENQPQHF
TRBJ2-7	few	TRBD1	TRBV5-1	TGCGCCAGCAGCAACCCGGGACAGGGACTCTCCTACGAGCAGTACTTC	CASSNPGQGLSYEQYF
TRBJ1-1	.	TRBD1	TRBV7-9	TGTGCCAGCAGCTTACAAAGTGGGGGACAGGGGGTTCTGGGGACTGAAGCTTTCTTT	CASSLQSGGQGVLGTEAFF
TRBJ2-1	.	TRBD2	TRBV29-1	TGCAGCGTTGTGCTCCGGGAGGGCGGATCGGAGCAGTTCTTC	CSVVLREGGSEQFF
TRBJ1-1	.	.	TRBV6-1	TGTGCCAGCAGTGAACTTACCCAGGAGAACACTGAAGCTTTCTTT	CASSELTQENTEAFF
TRBJ2-7	.	.	TRBV2	TGTGCCAGCAGGGAGCCCACGAGCGAGCAGTACTTC	CASREPTSEQYF
TRBJ2-7	.	.	TRBV15	TGTGCCACCAGCACCTTAGCGGCTTCCTACGAGCAGTACTTC	CATSTLAASYEQYF
TRBJ2-2	.	TRBD2	TRBV7-9	TGTGCCAGCCCTTCGGGGGGACCGAACACCGGGGAGCTGTTTTTT	CASPSGGPNTGELFF
TRBJ2-2	.	TRBD1	TRBV11-3	TGTGCCAGCACAGGGACAGGAGGAGATGTCGGGGAGCTGTTTTTT	CASTGTGGDVGELFF
TRBJ2-2	few	.	TRBV27	TGTGCCAGCAGTCCCCCCAGGGGATACACCGGGGAGCTGTTTTTT	CASSPPRGYTGELFF
TRBJ1-3	.	TRBD1	TRBV7-2	TGTGCCAGCAGCCTGGGACAGGGGATGATCGGAAACACCATATATTTT	CASSLGQGMIGNTIYF
TRBJ1-1	.	.	TRBV2	TGTGCCAGCAGTGAAACGGGACACCAGAACACTGAAGCTTTCTTT	CASSETGHQNTEAFF
TRBJ2-5	.	.	TRBV18	TGTGCCAGCTCACCCCTAGACCAAGAGACCCAGTACTTC	CASSPLDQETQYF
TRBJ1-5	once	.	TRBV4-1	TGCGCCAGCAGCCAAGATTTACATGTCGACAGCCGATATAGCAATCAGCCCCAGCATTTT	CASSQDLHVDSRYSNQPQHF
TRBJ1-3	.	.	TRBV13	TGTGCCAGCAGCTTATCAGGATCTGGAAACACCATATATTTT	CASSLSGSGNTIYF
TRBJ2-5	.	.	TRBV27	TGTGCCAGCAGTTTAGGAGGGGTCCACCAAGAGACCCAGTACTTC	CASSLGGVHQETQYF
TRBJ2-7	.	TRBD1	TRBV5-4	TGTGCCAGCAGCCTGAAGGGACAGGTGCCGTACTTC	CASSLKGQVPYF
TRBJ2-7	.	TRBD1	TRBV2	TGTGCCAGCAGGGGGACAGGGTTCTACGAGCAGTACTTC	CASRGTGFYEQYF
TRBJ1-2	once	.	TRBV6-1	TGTGCCAGCAGTGAACGAAGCTCCCTTTACTATGGCTACACCTTC	CASSERSSLYYGYTF
TRBJ1-1	.	.	TRBV5-3	TGTGCCAGAAGCTTGGCCGGGGGGCCGAACACTGAAGCTTTCTTT	CARSLAGGPNTEAFF
TRBJ1-2	.	TRBD1	TRBV29-1	TGCAGCGCCCAGGACAGGGGGCTGGATGGCTACACCTTC	CSAQDRGLDGYTF
TRBJ2-2	once	.	TRBV30	TGTGCCTGGGCGGTCCCCTATGCCCCCGGGGAGCTGTTTTTT	CAWAVPYAPGELFF
TRBJ1-1	.	.	TRBV19	TGTGCCAGTAGTATCCAACCCCGGGGTACTGAAGCTTTCTTT	CASSIQPRGTEAFF
TRBJ1-1	.	.	TRBV27	TGTGCCAGCAGGGTACAGGCGAACACTGAAGCTTTCTTT	CASRVQANTEAFF
TRBJ1-2	.	.	TRBV25-1	TGTGCCAGCAGTGAGCCGGGACAAAACTATGGCTACACCTTC	CASSEPGQNYGYTF
TRBJ1-4	.	TRBD1	TRBV19	TGTGCCAGTAGGCCCCAGGGGGCAACTAATGAAAAACTGTTTTTT	CASRPQGATNEKLFF
TRBJ1-3	few	.	TRBV18	TGTGCCAGCTCGCTACAGGGCTCAGGAAACACCATATATTTT	CASSLQGSGNTIYF
TRBJ1-4	.	TRBD1	TRBV6-4	TGTGCCAGCAGGTCCCTGGACGGGACAGGGTCCGTGTTTTTT	CASRSLDGTGSVFF
TRBJ2-2	.	.	TRBV6-5	TGTGCCAGCAGTTACACCAGGCTAAACACCGGGGAGCTGTTTTTT	CASSYTRLNTGELFF
TRBJ1-2	.	.	TRBV5-1	TGCGCCAGCAGCTTGGATGCAGGCCGAAACTATGGCTACACCTTC	CASSLDAGRNYGYTF
TRBJ2-1	.	.	TRBV6-5	TGTGCCAGCAGTTACTCGGCCACAGGGAATGAGCAGTTCTTC	CASSYSATGNEQFF
TRBJ2-1	.	TRBD2	TRBV11-2	TGTGCCAGCAGCCCTACTAGCGGGCCCTACAATGAGCAGTTCTTC	CASSPTSGPYNEQFF
TRBJ2-3	.	TRBD1	TRBV6-5	TGTGCCAGCAGTACCCGGGACAGGGTCATAGATACGCAGTATTTT	CASSTRDRVIDTQYF
TRBJ2-7	.	TRBD2	TRBV30	TGTGCCTGGAGGCAAAAAAGCGGGAGGGCCTACGAGCAGTACTTC	CAWRQKSGRAYEQYF
TRBJ2-7	.	TRBD2	TRBV2	TGTGCCAGCCGGAGCGGGGGTCCCTACGAGCAGTACTTC	CASRSGGPYEQYF
TRBJ2-2	.	.	TRBV7-9	TGTGCCAGCAGCTTAGTGGGACTTCACACCGGGGAGCTGTTTTTT	CASSLVGLHTGELFF
TRBJ1-1	.	TRBD1	TRBV30	TGTGCCTGCCTTCGAGACAGGGCCGGCACTGAAGCTTTCTTT	CACLRDRAGTEAFF
TRBJ1-2	.	.	TRBV6-6	TGTGCCAGCGACCCCCGGACAGCCGACAACTATGGCTACACCTTC	CASDPRTADNYGYTF
TRBJ1-1	.	.	TRBV7-9	TGTGCCAGCAGCTCGGTTACTGAAGCTTTCTTT	CASSSVTEAFF